What follows are 18 T cell receptor beta chains derived from one specimen sequenced in a study of T cells in tuberculosis. Cells were sorted from thawed PBMC rested overnight and stained with GMM-loaded CD1B tetramer, viability dye and anti-CD3. The CD1B tetramers carried C32 glucose monomycolate purified from Rhodococcus equi. Sequenced by immunoSEQ multiplex PCR; TCRdb stores in-frame clones only, minus some. This repertoire shows around 50,000 clones, roughly 86% found once; its top ten account for less than 25%. Material for sequencing was CD1b-GMM tetramer-negative cells sorted from PBMCs. The receptors were sampled from an adult woman with latent tuberculosis.

The chain couples TRBV2 to TRBJ2-3; 12 bases are a match to TRBD2. J gave up 2 bases and V 5 bases, and 2 bases lay outside the gene matches. This CDR3 region has 15 residues. CDR1 SNHLY and CDR2 FYNNEI come from the germline V gene. The CDR3 DNA follows: TGTGCCAGCAGTCTAGCGGGAGGGTTCACAGATACGCAGTATTTT. This sequence encodes CASSLAGGFTDTQYF. Drawing the rest from reference TRBV2 and TRBJ2-3, the complete variable domain is EPEVTQTPSHQVTQMGQEVILRCVPISNHLYFYWYRQILGQKVEFLVSFYNNEISEKSEIFDDQFSVERPDGSNFTLKIRSTKLEDSAMYFCASSLAGGFTDTQYFGPGTRLTVL.

In its sample, this clone was seen a few times. The gene calls are TRBV10-1 and TRBJ2-7, with 12 bases identical to TRBD2. With 11 bases clipped from V and 3 bases from J, the junction kept 5 bases outside the gene matches. The CDR3 runs to 13 residues. Germline V gene data show CDR1 as WNHNN and CDR2 as SYGVQD (reference sequence). The CDR3: CAPGTSGLYEQYF. CDR3 DNA sequence: TGCGCCCCCGGGACTAGCGGGCTCTACGAGCAGTACTTC.

This chain's CDR3 is CSAFEHNEQFF. CDR3 in DNA: TGCAGTGCTTTCGAGCACAATGAGCAGTTCTTC. V usage is TRBV20-1 and J usage is TRBJ2-1, with unresolved D. This CDR3 has 11 amino acids. Trimming cost V 5 bases and J 5 bases, with 7 bases left between them. Germline CDR1 reads DFQATT; CDR2 reads SNEGSKA (reference sequence).

This clone was seen a handful of times. The V call is TRBV18, the J call TRBJ1-4; a weak D match, TRBD1 (5 bases). CDR3 length: 15 residues. Per germline, CDR1 KGHSH and CDR2 LQKENI. Trimming removed 5 bases at V and 5 bases at J, with 15 bases between. For the CDR3, the DNA is TGTGCCAGCTCAGTGGGGGGAGTAAAGAATGAAAAACTGTTTTTT. Residues: CASSVGGVKNEKLFF.

In the case of this clone: The conserved phenylalanine or tryptophan normally closing the CDR3 is absent here, so this likely arose from a read error. This chain joins TRBV6-6 and TRBJ2-7; D is possibly TRBD1 (5 bases). Germline V CDR1 and CDR2: MNHNY, SVGAGI (reference sequence). The CDR3 is 13 amino acids. V was cut by 6 bases and J by 2 bases, with 11 bases left in between. Written as DNA, the CDR3 is TGTGCCAGCAGCAGCGACAGTCCCTACGAGCAGTACCTC. Its translation is CASSSDSPYEQYL.

The chain couples TRBV27 to TRBJ1-2; D gene uncertain. The CDR3 runs to 14 residues. Germline-derived CDR1 and CDR2 are MNHEY and SMNVEV (reference sequence). Trimming took 5 bases from V and 0 from J, leaving 10 bases between them. CDR3 sequence (DNA): TGTGCCAGCAGTGGGCAGTCTCCTAACTATGGCTACACCTTC. Translation: CASSGQSPNYGYTF.

This rearrangement joins TRBV5-5 to TRBJ1-1; 8 nucleotides match TRBD1. This CDR3 has 16 amino acids. J gave up 6 bases and V 4 bases, and 14 bases lay outside the gene matches. From germline, CDR1 is SGHKS and CDR2 YYEKEE (reference sequence). The CDR3 loop reads CASSPTGDLGTSEAFF. The DNA of the CDR3 is TGTGCCAGCAGCCCGACAGGGGACCTCGGAACTTCTGAAGCTTTCTTT.

The V and J genes are TRBV5-1 and TRBJ2-1, with TRBD2 matching over 10 bases. From germline, CDR1 is SGHRS and CDR2 YFSETQ. The V segment lost 7 bases and the J segment 8 bases; nucleotides outside the gene matches: 12. The CDR3 has 15 amino acids. DNA for the CDR3: TGCGCCAGCGGCTCGGGGACTAGCGATGTCCATGAGCAGTTCTTC. It yields the protein CASGSGTSDVHEQFF.

The chain recombines TRBV6-1 with TRBJ1-1; no clear D. This CDR3 has 12 amino acids. The V and J ends lost 3 bases and 8 bases respectively, with 10 bases between them. Germline V CDR1 and CDR2: MNHNS, SASEGT. The CDR3 nucleotides are TGTGCCAGCAGTGACCGGGTACGCGAAGCTTTCTTT. It specifies CASSDRVREAFF.

The V call is TRBV9, the J call TRBJ2-3; TRBD2 agrees at 14 bases. Trimming at V came to 4 bases and at J to 1 base, leaving 8 bases not matched to a gene. The CDR3 has 18 amino acids. CDR1 is SGDLS and CDR2 is YYNGEE in the germline V gene. The CDR3 spells CASSRRPGLAGGTDTQYF. The DNA for the CDR3 is TGTGCCAGCAGCAGACGGCCGGGACTAGCGGGGGGCACAGATACGCAGTATTTT.

The V and J genes are TRBV21-1 and TRBJ2-3; the D segment call TRBD2 is taken from the table without a DNA check. TRBV21-1 is an annotated pseudogene. CDR3 length equals 21 residues. CDR3 in amino acids: CASGLAVVPGTSGNRTDTQYF. The CDR3 DNA reads TGTGCCAGCGGTCTCGCGGTGGTCCCAGGGACTAGCGGGAACCGCACAGATACGCAGTATTTT.

This clone was seen a single time. In nucleotides, the CDR3 is TGTGCCAGCAAAAGACTAGCGGGACCCACCGGGGAGCTGTTTTTT. This sequence encodes CASKRLAGPTGELFF. The gene calls are TRBV5-5 and TRBJ2-2; TRBD2 agrees at 11 bases. J lost 4 bases, V lost 6 bases, and 5 bases had no gene match. Germline V gives CDR1 SGHKS, CDR2 YYEKEE (reference sequence). The CDR3 runs 15 residues. Full variable domain (remainder filled in from reference TRBV5-5 and TRBJ2-2): DAGVTQSPTHLIKTRGQQVTLRCSPISGHKSVSWYQQVLGQGPQFIFQYYEKEERGRGNFPDRFSARQFPNYSSELNVNALLLGDSALYLCASKRLAGPTGELFFGEGSRLTVL.

The genes are TRBV6-1 and TRBJ2-1; 7 bases are shared with TRBD1. The CDR3 is 13 residues long. Germline V gene data show CDR1 as MNHNS and CDR2 as SASEGT. J lost 6 bases, V lost 10 bases, and 9 bases had no gene match. In DNA form, the CDR3 reads TGTGCCATCTTGAAAGGGGACAGCAATGAGCAGTTCTTC. Translating it yields CAILKGDSNEQFF.

This clone was detected once. This chain connects TRBV28 to TRBJ2-7, with TRBD1 matching 11 bases. This CDR3 region has 21 residues. Trimming took 6 bases from V and 2 from J; bases not matched to a gene: 24. Germline CDR1 and CDR2: MDHEN and SYDVKM. The CDR3 DNA follows: TGTGCCAGCAGCAGGGACAGGGGGATGATTGGGGCGGGAGGTTGGACCTACGAGCAGTACTTC. It encodes CASSRDRGMIGAGGWTYEQYF.

The chain combines TRBV30 with TRBJ1-2; D is undetermined. This CDR3 spans 13 amino acids. V lost 0 bases, J lost 7 bases, and 12 bases lay in between. CDR1 and CDR2 from the germline V gene are GTSNPN and SVGIG (reference sequence). The CDR3 DNA follows: TGTGCCTGGAGTGTCCCGGGGTCTTCTGGCTACACCTTC. It specifies CAWSVPGSSGYTF.

The chain carries TRBV7-3 and TRBJ2-1; TRBD2 agrees at 12 bases. V shed 4 bases and J 3 bases; nucleotides not matched to a gene: 4. This CDR3 is built from 16 residues. Germline V lookup: CDR1 SGHTA, CDR2 FQGTGA. The CDR3 here is CASSSRTSGNYNEQFF. DNA for the CDR3: TGTGCCAGCAGCTCCCGGACTAGCGGGAACTACAATGAGCAGTTCTTC.

The chain uses TRBV23-1 and TRBJ2-3, with a weak D call TRBD2 (5 bases). TRBV23-1 is known as an ORF, though its function is uncertain. Trimming took off 3 bases at V and 2 bases at J, with 12 bases between the two ends. CDR3 length equals 15 residues. The CDR3 coding sequence is TGCGCCAGCAGTCAGTTTAGCGAGTTCACAGATACGCAGTATTTT. This codes for CASSQFSEFTDTQYF.

This chain joins TRBV4-2 and TRBJ2-1; no reliable D call. The germline gives CDR1 LGHNA, CDR2 YNFKEQ. The CDR3 runs to 15 residues. Between the trimmed V and J ends, which lost 0 bases and 1 base, there was a span of 7 bases. The CDR3 reads CASSQESESYNEQFF. CDR3 coding DNA: TGTGCCAGCAGCCAAGAAAGCGAATCCTACAATGAGCAGTTCTTC.